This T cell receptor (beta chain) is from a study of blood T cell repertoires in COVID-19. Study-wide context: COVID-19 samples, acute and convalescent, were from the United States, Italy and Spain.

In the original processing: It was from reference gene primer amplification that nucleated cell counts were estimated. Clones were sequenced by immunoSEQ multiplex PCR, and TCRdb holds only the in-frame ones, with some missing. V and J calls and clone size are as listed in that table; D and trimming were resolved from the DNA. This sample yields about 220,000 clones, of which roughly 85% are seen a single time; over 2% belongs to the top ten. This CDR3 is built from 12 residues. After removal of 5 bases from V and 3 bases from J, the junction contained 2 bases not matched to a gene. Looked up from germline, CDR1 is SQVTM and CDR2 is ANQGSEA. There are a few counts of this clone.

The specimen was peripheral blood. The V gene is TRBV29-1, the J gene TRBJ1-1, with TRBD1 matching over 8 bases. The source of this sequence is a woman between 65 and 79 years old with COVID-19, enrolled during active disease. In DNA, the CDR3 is TGCAGCGTTAACAGGGGGGACACTGAAGCTTTCTTT. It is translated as CSVNRGDTEAFF.